Here is one T cell receptor (beta chain) with its context. The source of the sample is a study of blood T cell repertoires in COVID-19. The wider study: Spain, Italy and the United States supplied samples that represented acute and convalescent COVID-19.

The length of the CDR3 is 17 residues. Germline lookup yields CDR1 SEHNR and CDR2 FQNEAQ (reference sequence). With 0 bases clipped from V and 7 bases from J, the junction kept 10 bases outside the gene matches. Sequencing used immunoSEQ multiplex PCR; TCRdb keeps in-frame clones, though not all of them. The data contain some 100,000 clones, 80% to 90% of them singletons. Study members were between about 18 and 90 years old and lived in about two dozen US regions. V usage is TRBV7-9 and J usage is TRBJ2-1, with 9 bases fitting TRBD2. The sequenced material came from PBMCs or T cells enriched from blood (not recorded which). This sequence was found in a woman in her forties or fifties who had recovered from COVID-19. The CDR3 reads CASSLAKGIAGVNEQFF. CDR3 bases: TGTGCCAGCAGCTTAGCGAAAGGAATAGCGGGAGTAAATGAGCAGTTCTTC.